These T cell receptor beta chains were read from a single sample in a study of shared clonotypes between healthy human individuals. Produced via immunoSEQ multiplex PCR; TCRdb's table is partial and in-frame only. This sample carries some 2.1 million clones, roughly 93% of them seen once, and the ten largest clones take about 1.7%. Material for sequencing was naive CD8+ T cells from PBMCs. These receptors were obtained from a man aged 18-30 years in good health. Some clones in this sample may be carry-over from other donors' samples. The CDR3 runs from the conserved cysteine through the conserved F or W. The D gene is left open where the match is weak. Only some rows state a clone size, as once, few, many or a class for expanded clones.

TRBV9	-	-	TRBJ2-2	CASSVEGAGELFF	TGTGCCAGCAGCGTAGAAGGCGCCGGGGAGCTGTTTTTT
TRBV6-1	TRBD2	-	TRBJ2-2	CASSEPLLTSGTGELFF	TGTGCCAGCAGTGAACCCCTCCTGACTAGCGGAACCGGGGAGCTGTTTTTT
TRBV27	TRBD2	once	TRBJ2-7	CASSYGTGTRGEQYF	TGTGCCAGCAGCTATGGAACCGGGACTAGGGGCGAGCAGTACTTC
TRBV15	-	-	TRBJ1-2	CATSRDPEDGYTF	TGTGCCACCAGCAGAGATCCGGAGGATGGCTACACCTTC
TRBV11-2	-	-	TRBJ2-2	CASSLTWGVRLNTGELFF	TGTGCCAGCAGCTTAACCTGGGGGGTCAGGCTGAACACCGGGGAGCTGTTTTTT
TRBV29-1	-	once	TRBJ2-5	CSVETGSGYEPQYF	TGCAGCGTTGAGACCGGCTCCGGGTACGAGCCCCAGTACTTC
TRBV7-8	-	-	TRBJ1-5	CASSLGVGVMGQPQHF	TGTGCCAGCAGCTTAGGCGTGGGGGTGATGGGTCAGCCCCAGCATTTT
TRBV7-6	TRBD2	-	TRBJ2-1	CASSRLAGKVEPYNEQFF	TGTGCCAGCAGCAGATTAGCGGGGAAGGTCGAGCCCTACAATGAGCAGTTCTTC
TRBV6-1	-	-	TRBJ1-1	CASSEARRNTEAFF	TGTGCCAGCAGTGAAGCGCGCCGGAACACTGAAGCTTTCTTT
TRBV5-6	TRBD2	once	TRBJ2-5	CASSLLGAGEETQYF	TGTGCCAGCAGCTTGTTAGGAGCGGGAGAAGAGACCCAGTACTTC
TRBV5-1	-	-	TRBJ2-7	CASSLVIADYEQYF	TGCGCCAGCAGCTTGGTAATAGCGGACTACGAGCAGTACTTC
TRBV6-5	TRBD1	-	TRBJ1-1	CASTLMRGQGTEAFF	TGTGCCAGCACCTTAATGAGAGGACAGGGCACTGAAGCTTTCTTT
TRBV7-2	-	-	TRBJ1-5	CASSSRDSNQPQHF	TGTGCCAGCAGCTCCAGGGACAGCAATCAGCCCCAGCATTTT
TRBV11-2	-	-	TRBJ1-4	CASSLGGAYEKLFF	TGTGCCAGCAGCTTAGGGGGGGCCTATGAAAAACTGTTTTTT
TRBV11-2	-	-	TRBJ2-1	CASSVRTDSYNEQFF	TGTGCCAGCAGCGTAAGGACAGACTCCTACAATGAGCAGTTCTTC
TRBV10-3	TRBD1	-	TRBJ1-1	CAIRRQGDTEAFF	TGTGCCATCAGGAGGCAGGGGGACACTGAAGCTTTCTTT
TRBV27	TRBD2	-	TRBJ2-1	CASSFPASGRLNEQFF	TGTGCCAGCAGTTTCCCGGCTAGCGGGAGGCTGAATGAGCAGTTCTTC
TRBV27	-	once	TRBJ2-7	CASSWAGEPYEQYF	TGTGCCAGCAGCTGGGCAGGGGAACCCTACGAGCAGTACTTC
TRBV7-9	TRBD2	-	TRBJ2-1	CASSQLAGVGGEQFF	TGTGCCAGCAGCCAACTAGCGGGAGTCGGTGGTGAGCAGTTCTTC
TRBV29-1	-	few	TRBJ1-2	CSVVDGYTF	TGCAGCGTTGTGGATGGCTACACCTTC
TRBV4-1	TRBD1	-	TRBJ2-7	CASSQKQGALGEQYF	TGCGCCAGCAGCCAAAAACAGGGGGCGTTGGGCGAGCAGTACTTC
TRBV4-3	-	-	TRBJ1-4	CASSPQLYEKLFF	TGCGCCAGCAGCCCACAGCTGTATGAAAAACTGTTTTTT
TRBV6-1	TRBD2	-	TRBJ2-4	CASSEAGGGAIQYF	TGTGCCAGCAGTGAAGCCGGGGGGGGAGCCATTCAGTACTTC
TRBV5-1	-	-	TRBJ2-7	CASSPGVLNSYEQYF	TGCGCCAGCAGCCCAGGGGTCCTGAATTCCTACGAGCAGTACTTC
TRBV7-3	TRBD2	-	TRBJ2-1	CASSSRLAGSNEQFF	TGTGCCAGCAGCAGCCGTCTAGCGGGAAGCAATGAGCAGTTCTTC
TRBV28	-	-	TRBJ2-1	CASRTYLSSYNEQFF	TGTGCCAGCAGAACCTACTTGAGCTCCTACAATGAGCAGTTCTTC
TRBV4-1	TRBD2	-	TRBJ2-1	CASSQSSGTYNEQFF	TGCGCCAGCAGCCAGTCTAGCGGGACCTACAATGAGCAGTTCTTC
TRBV2	TRBD2	-	TRBJ2-3	CAGRTSGRTDTQYF	TGTGCCGGCAGGACTAGCGGGAGGACAGATACGCAGTATTTT
TRBV5-6	TRBD1	-	TRBJ1-4	CASSSLGTGDEKLFF	TGTGCCAGCAGCTCGCTAGGGACAGGGGACGAAAAACTGTTTTTT
TRBV4-2	-	-	TRBJ2-1	CASSQGVAPLNEQFF	TGTGCCAGCAGCCAAGGAGTAGCCCCACTTAATGAGCAGTTCTTC
TRBV5-1	TRBD2	-	TRBJ2-7	CASSPATSGYEQYF	TGCGCCAGCAGCCCGGCGACTAGCGGATACGAGCAGTACTTC
TRBV11-3	-	once	TRBJ2-2	CASSFKGGTGELFF	TGTGCCAGCAGCTTTAAGGGGGGCACCGGGGAGCTGTTTTTT
TRBV27	TRBD1	-	TRBJ1-1	CASSLRGPNTEAFF	TGTGCCAGCAGCCTCAGGGGGCCGAACACTGAAGCTTTCTTT
TRBV6-5	-	once	TRBJ1-3	CASSYSGQVGNTIYF	TGTGCCAGCAGTTACTCAGGCCAAGTGGGGAACACCATATATTTT
TRBV9	-	-	TRBJ2-7	CASSGDTPHEQYF	TGTGCCAGCAGCGGAGATACGCCGCACGAGCAGTACTTC
TRBV7-9	-	-	TRBJ1-1	CASSLFGGEAFF	TGTGCCAGCAGCTTATTTGGGGGCGAAGCTTTCTTT
TRBV6-5	TRBD2	once	TRBJ2-7	CASSLSSGSSYEQYF	TGTGCCAGCAGTCTTTCAAGCGGGAGCTCCTACGAGCAGTACTTC
TRBV7-9	TRBD1	once	TRBJ1-2	CASSIKGQGASGYTF	TGTGCCAGCAGCATTAAGGGACAGGGGGCTAGTGGCTACACCTTC
TRBV5-1	TRBD1	-	TRBJ1-3	CASSSIPGGNGNTIYF	TGCGCCAGCAGCTCGATTCCAGGGGGCAATGGAAACACCATATATTTT
TRBV11-2	-	-	TRBJ1-1	CASTIRIGGGVNTEAFF	TGTGCCAGCACAATAAGAATAGGGGGAGGGGTGAACACTGAAGCTTTCTTT
TRBV5-1	-	-	TRBJ2-3	CASSLGDTQYF	TGCGCCAGCAGCTTAGGGGATACGCAGTATTTT
TRBV5-6	TRBD1	-	TRBJ1-2	CASTLNAGQLHYGYTF	TGTGCCAGCACGCTTAACGCGGGACAGCTTCATTATGGCTACACCTTC
TRBV5-6	-	once	TRBJ1-2	CASSGGRDEVGYTF	TGTGCCAGTTCTGGGGGCAGGGATGAGGTGGGCTACACCTTC
TRBV27	-	-	TRBJ2-7	CASGVYEQYF	TGTGCCAGCGGGGTCTACGAGCAGTACTTC
TRBV4-1	TRBD1	-	TRBJ2-2	CASSQEGQAATGELFF	TGCGCCAGCAGCCAAGAAGGACAGGCGGCAACCGGGGAGCTGTTTTTT
TRBV7-3	-	-	TRBJ2-1	CASSLTLNNEQFF	TGTGCCAGCAGCTTAACTCTAAACAATGAGCAGTTCTTC
TRBV28	-	-	TRBJ1-3	CASSLSPTGPSGNTIYF	TGTGCCAGCAGTTTATCCCCGACAGGTCCCTCTGGAAACACCATATATTTT
TRBV11-2	-	-	TRBJ2-3	CASSLGDFTDTQYF	TGTGCCAGCAGCTTAGGCGACTTCACAGATACGCAGTATTTT
TRBV7-9	TRBD1	-	TRBJ1-6	CASSEWTGGFSPLHF	TGTGCCAGCAGCGAATGGACAGGGGGCTTTTCACCCCTCCACTTT
TRBV15	-	-	TRBJ1-1	CATSRDRGRYTEAFF	TGTGCCACCAGCAGAGATCGGGGCCGCTACACTGAAGCTTTCTTT
TRBV28	-	-	TRBJ1-2	CASSFQINYGYTF	TGTGCCAGCAGTTTCCAGATCAACTATGGCTACACCTTC
TRBV27	-	-	TRBJ2-5	CASSLSRVGTEETQYF	TGTGCCAGCAGTCTATCCAGGGTTGGGACCGAAGAGACCCAGTACTTC
TRBV4-1	TRBD2	-	TRBJ2-3	CASSQGRGLATHTQYF	TGCGCCAGCAGCCAAGGGCGGGGACTAGCGACTCACACGCAGTATTTT
TRBV27	-	-	TRBJ2-7	CASSLGQQTYEQYF	TGTGCCAGCAGTTTAGGGCAGCAGACCTACGAGCAGTACTTC
TRBV28	-	once	TRBJ1-5	CASSLFLHQPQHF	TGTGCCAGCAGTTTATTCCTCCATCAGCCCCAGCATTTT
TRBV6-5	TRBD1	-	TRBJ2-5	CASSYLRDSLQETQYF	TGTGCCAGCAGTTACTTGAGGGACAGCCTACAAGAGACCCAGTACTTC
TRBV6-6	-	-	TRBJ1-1	CASIPRGSLNTEAFF	TGTGCCAGCATCCCGAGAGGGTCTTTGAACACTGAAGCTTTCTTT
TRBV27	TRBD1	-	TRBJ1-5	CASSLTGTGKQPQHF	TGTGCCAGCAGTTTAACCGGGACAGGAAAACAGCCCCAGCATTTT
TRBV14	TRBD2	-	TRBJ2-7	CASSGPWASGSYEQYF	TGTGCCAGCAGCGGCCCATGGGCTAGCGGGAGTTACGAGCAGTACTTC